The following is a TCR beta chain sequence with its context. Its specificity is unknown. This CDR3 has 15 residues. The V gene's germline CDR1 is LNHNV and CDR2 YYDKDF (reference sequence). With 1 base removed from V and 3 bases from J, the gap between germline ends came to 10 bases. This sample was taken from a study of tumor-infiltrating lymphocytes in primary liver carcinoma. Study context: Roughly 3.5 to 7.13 million productive TCRbeta reads came from each sample, comparable across tissue types.

Study-level results: Tumor-adjacent and tumor-blood pairs showed less overlap than tumor region pairs.

Researchers generated TCR beta cDNA from roughly 500 ng of total RNA, relying on a constant-region primer. Generation of the TCR beta libraries relied on three nested multiplex PCR rounds using slightly modified ARM-PCR. Primers for the first two PCR rounds were TRBV1-TRBV30 forward primers and a C-beta reverse primer (about 9 cycles per round). TCRdb analysed the multiplex PCR reads with MiXCR anew, one entry per CDR3 protein. The sample has around 70,000 distinct CDR3 sequences, approximately 70% seen once. Total RNA and DNA came together from approximately 20-30 mg of bulk tissue without cell sorting.

The chain combines TRBV15 with TRBJ1-5; perhaps TRBD1 as D (5 bases). This TCR derives from a man aged 40-50 years with primary liver carcinoma and hepatitis B virus infection. The specimen sequenced was liver tumor tissue from sampling region 4. Subset: tumor region T4, right-lateral pole. As DNA, the CDR3 is TGTGCCACCAGCAGAGGGGGGGACTACAATCAGCCCCAGCATTTT. Protein product: CATSRGGDYNQPQHF.